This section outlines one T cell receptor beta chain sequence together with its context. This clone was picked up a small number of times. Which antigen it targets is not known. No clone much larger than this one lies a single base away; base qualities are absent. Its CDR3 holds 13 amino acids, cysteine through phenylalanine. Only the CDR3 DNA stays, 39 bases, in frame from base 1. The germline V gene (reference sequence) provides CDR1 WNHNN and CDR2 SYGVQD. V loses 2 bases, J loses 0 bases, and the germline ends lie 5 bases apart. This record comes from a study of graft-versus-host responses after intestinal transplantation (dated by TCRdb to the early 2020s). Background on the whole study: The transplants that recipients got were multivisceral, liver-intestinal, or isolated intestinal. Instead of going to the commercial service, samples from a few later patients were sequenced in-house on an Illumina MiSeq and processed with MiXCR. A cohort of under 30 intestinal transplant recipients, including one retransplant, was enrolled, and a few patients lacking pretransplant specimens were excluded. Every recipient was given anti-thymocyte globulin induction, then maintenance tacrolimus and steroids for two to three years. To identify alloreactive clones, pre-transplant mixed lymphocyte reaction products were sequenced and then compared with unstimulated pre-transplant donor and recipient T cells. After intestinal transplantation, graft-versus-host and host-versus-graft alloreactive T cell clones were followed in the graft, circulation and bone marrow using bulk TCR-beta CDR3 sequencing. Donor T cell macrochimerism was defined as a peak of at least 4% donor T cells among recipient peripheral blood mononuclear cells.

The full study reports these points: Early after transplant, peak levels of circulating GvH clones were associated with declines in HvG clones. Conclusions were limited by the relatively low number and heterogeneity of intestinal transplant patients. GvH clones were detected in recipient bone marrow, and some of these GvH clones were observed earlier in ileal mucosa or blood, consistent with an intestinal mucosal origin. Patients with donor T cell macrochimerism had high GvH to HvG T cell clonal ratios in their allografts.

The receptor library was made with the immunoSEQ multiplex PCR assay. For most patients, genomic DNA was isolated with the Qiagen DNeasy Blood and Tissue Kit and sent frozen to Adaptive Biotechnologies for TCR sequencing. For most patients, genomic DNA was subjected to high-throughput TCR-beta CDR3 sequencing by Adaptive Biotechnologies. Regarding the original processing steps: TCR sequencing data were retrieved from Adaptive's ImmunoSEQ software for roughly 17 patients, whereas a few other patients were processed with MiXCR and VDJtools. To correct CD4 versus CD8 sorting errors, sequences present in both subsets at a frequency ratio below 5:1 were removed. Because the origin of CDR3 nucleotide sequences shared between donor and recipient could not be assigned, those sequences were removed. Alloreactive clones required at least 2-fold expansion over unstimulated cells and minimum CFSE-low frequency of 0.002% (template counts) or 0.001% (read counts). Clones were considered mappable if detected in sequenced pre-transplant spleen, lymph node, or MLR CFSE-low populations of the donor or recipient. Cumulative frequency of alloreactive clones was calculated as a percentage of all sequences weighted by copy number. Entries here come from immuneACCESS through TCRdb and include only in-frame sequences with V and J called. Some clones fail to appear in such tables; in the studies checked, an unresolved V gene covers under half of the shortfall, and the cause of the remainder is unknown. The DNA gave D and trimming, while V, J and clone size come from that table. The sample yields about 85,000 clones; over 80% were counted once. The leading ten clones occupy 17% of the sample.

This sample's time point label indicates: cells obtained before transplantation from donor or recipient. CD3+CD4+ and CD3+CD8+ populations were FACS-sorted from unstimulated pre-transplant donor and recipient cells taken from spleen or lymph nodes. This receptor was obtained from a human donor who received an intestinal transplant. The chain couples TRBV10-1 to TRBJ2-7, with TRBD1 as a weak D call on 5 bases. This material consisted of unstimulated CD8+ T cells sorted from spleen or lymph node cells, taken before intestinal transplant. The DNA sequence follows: TGCGCCAGCAGTGAGGACAGCTCCTACGAGCAGTACTTC. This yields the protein CASSEDSSYEQYF.